One and the same sample provided the 31 T cell receptor beta chains below, sequenced in a study of identical twins. One entry per CDR3 protein, called by TCRdb with MiXCR from the 5' RACE reads. The sample consists of some 1,700,000 distinct CDR3 sequences, under 35% of them appearing once. Material: cord blood. These receptors were obtained from a newborn girl in good health.

This clonotype turned up a few times. The rearrangement joins TRBV6-5 to TRBJ1-1, with 7 nucleotides matching TRBD1. This CDR3 contains 15 residues. V was pared by 5 bases and J by 0 bases, with 6 bases of the junction left unmatched. Germline V gives CDR1 MNHEY, CDR2 SVGAGI. The CDR3 DNA sequence: TGTGCCAGCAGTCGCGACAGGGCAATGAACACTGAAGCTTTCTTT. It is translated as CASSRDRAMNTEAFF.

The chain recombines TRBV6-5 with TRBJ2-3; the D gene is possibly TRBD2 (6 bases). This CDR3 comprises 13 residues. Deletions cut 2 bases from V and 7 bases from J, with 10 bases between. Per the germline V gene, CDR1 is MNHEY and CDR2 is SVGAGI. CDR3 loop: CASSYAEGHTQYF. The CDR3 DNA reads as TGTGCCAGCAGTTACGCGGAGGGCCATACGCAGTATTTT.

This clonotype was picked up many times. The rearrangement uses TRBV2 and TRBJ2-4, with a tentative D call TRBD1 (6 bases). This CDR3 has 12 residues. V was cut by 6 bases and J by 6 bases, with 9 bases left in between. CDR1 is SNHLY and CDR2 is FYNNEI in the germline V gene. In nucleotides, the CDR3 is TGTGCCAGCAGGCCGGACAGAAACATTCAGTACTTC. Its translation: CASRPDRNIQYF. Combining the CDR3 with reference TRBV2 and TRBJ2-4 gives the whole variable domain EPEVTQTPSHQVTQMGQEVILRCVPISNHLYFYWYRQILGQKVEFLVSFYNNEISEKSEIFDDQFSVERPDGSNFTLKIRSTKLEDSAMYFCASRPDRNIQYFGAGTRLSVL.

The chain joins TRBV7-9 to TRBJ1-1; 7 bases map to TRBD1. The CDR3 has 12 amino acids. CDR1 SEHNR and CDR2 FQNEAQ come from the germline V gene (reference sequence). After removal of 5 bases from V and 6 bases from J, the junction contained 3 bases not matched to a gene. The CDR3 DNA is TGTGCCAGCAGCCTGGACAGGCCTGAAGCTTTCTTT. Amino acid sequence: CASSLDRPEAFF.

This clonotype turned up a few times. This chain uses TRBV5-5 with TRBJ2-3, with 9 bases aligning to TRBD1. CDR1 SGHKS and CDR2 YYEKEE come from the germline V gene (reference sequence). With V trimmed by 2 bases and J by 14 bases, 3 bases remained unmatched. This CDR3 has 11 amino acids. This CDR3 reads CASSLQGASYF. Here the CDR3 DNA reads TGTGCCAGCAGCTTACAGGGGGCGTCGTATTTT.

On this clonotype: This clone may be a read error of a much larger clone one base away. V gene TRBV5-1 combines with J gene TRBJ1-2, with TRBD1 matching over 7 bases. With 4 bases clipped from V and 4 bases from J, the junction kept 4 bases outside the gene matches. Germline CDR1 is SGHRS and CDR2 is YFSETQ. This CDR3 region has 13 residues. CDR3 amino acids: CASSLWTGYGYTF. In nucleotides, the CDR3 is TGCGCCAGCAGCCTGTGGACAGGCTATGGCTACACCTTC. The whole variable domain, filled in from reference TRBV5-1 and TRBJ1-2, reads KAGVTQTPRYLIKTRGQQVTLSCSPISGHRSVSWYQQTPGQGLQFLFEYFSETQRNKGNFPGRFSGRQFSNSRSEMNVSTLELGDSALYLCASSLWTGYGYTFGSGTRLTVV.

The chain recombines TRBV4-1 with TRBJ1-6; no reliable D call. Trimming left V 2 bases short and J 8 bases short, with 16 bases between. CDR1 MGHRA and CDR2 YSYEKL come from the germline V gene. The CDR3 runs 16 residues. CDR3 amino acids: CASSQIGEGNDSPLHF. The CDR3 DNA sequence: TGCGCCAGCAGCCAAATTGGTGAGGGTAATGATTCACCCCTCCACTTT.

The rearrangement joins TRBV20-1 to TRBJ1-4; a weak D match, TRBD1 (5 bases). This CDR3 is 13 amino acids long. Between the trimmed V and J ends, which lost 3 bases and 7 bases, there was a span of 12 bases. Looked up from germline, CDR1 is DFQATT and CDR2 is SNEGSKA (reference sequence). DNA for the CDR3: TGCAGTGCTAGGGGGAGGGGAACTGAAAAACTGTTTTTT. Translation: CSARGRGTEKLFF.

In DNA form, the CDR3 reads TGTGCCAGCAGTTCTTGGGACGAAGATACGCAGTATTTT. The encoded protein is CASSSWDEDTQYF. The V and J genes are TRBV27 and TRBJ2-3, with D possibly being TRBD1 or TRBD2 (5 bases each). The CDR3 has 13 amino acids. Trimming removed 4 bases from V and 5 bases from J, with 10 bases in between. From germline, CDR1 is MNHEY and CDR2 SMNVEV (reference sequence).

The V and J genes are TRBV6-4 and TRBJ1-2; no clear D. CDR3 size: 16 residues. Trimming took off 0 bases at V and 8 bases at J, with 19 bases between the two ends. Per germline, CDR1 MRHNA and CDR2 SNTAGT. The CDR3 spells CASSDSYETEVTGYTF. The CDR3 bases are TGTGCCAGCAGTGACTCGTACGAAACAGAGGTAACCGGCTACACCTTC.

This chain links TRBV28 with TRBJ2-7, with 7 bases aligning to TRBD1. Losses at the gene ends were 3 bases for V and 3 bases for J; bases not matched to a gene: 8. This CDR3 has 15 residues. CDR1 MDHEN and CDR2 SYDVKM come from the germline V gene. CDR3 coding DNA: TGTGCCAGCAGTTTGGTTTCAGGGGGTAACTACGAGCAGTACTTC. Translating gives CASSLVSGGNYEQYF. Complete variable domain (other parts from reference TRBV28 and TRBJ2-7): DVKVTQSSRYLVKRTGEKVFLECVQDMDHENMFWYRQDPGLGLRLIYFSYDVKMKEKGDIPEGYSVSREKKERFSLILESASTNQTSMYLCASSLVSGGNYEQYFGPGTRLTVT.

Ten or more counts support this clonotype. The chain is built from TRBV5-1 and TRBJ2-1, with D perhaps matching TRBD1 or TRBD2 (5 bases each). Trimming pared 2 bases from V and 3 bases from J, leaving 12 bases between. The CDR3 runs to 15 residues. In germline, CDR1 is SGHRS, CDR2 YFSETQ. The CDR3 DNA sequence: TGCGCCAGCAGCTTCCGGGACCTGAGCTACAATGAGCAGTTCTTC. Amino acid sequence: CASSFRDLSYNEQFF.

The rearrangement joins TRBV14 to TRBJ2-2; TRBD1 matches at 8 bases. Germline CDR1 reads SGHDN; CDR2 reads FVKESK. With V trimmed by 4 bases and J by 6 bases, 7 bases remained unmatched. The CDR3 covers 15 residues. This CDR3 reads CASSRDRGRAGELFF. CDR3 nucleotide sequence: TGTGCCAGCAGCCGTGACAGGGGAAGGGCCGGGGAGCTGTTTTTT.

A word on this clonotype: A much bigger clone sits one base away, suggesting this may be a read error. The V gene is TRBV28, the J gene TRBJ1-2, with a tentative D call TRBD1 (5 bases). V was pared by 0 bases and J by 4 bases, with 6 bases between. This CDR3 spans 13 amino acids. Germline loops: CDR1 MDHEN, CDR2 SYDVKM. In nucleotides, the CDR3 is TGTGCCAGCAGTTTATGGGGGCCCTATGGCTACACCTTC. This gives the protein CASSLWGPYGYTF.

This rearrangement joins TRBV2 to TRBJ1-4, with TRBD1 matching 10 bases. This CDR3 spans 13 amino acids. The germline V gene encodes CDR1 SNHLY and CDR2 FYNNEI. V trimming: 9 bases; J trimming: 7 bases; junction bases outside the gene matches: 5. CDR3: CASRDRGFEKLFF. CDR3 in DNA: TGTGCCAGTCGGGACAGGGGTTTTGAAAAACTGTTTTTT.

This clonotype was detected only a few times. V and J are TRBV20-1 and TRBJ2-1, with TRBD2 matching over 16 bases. The V gene end was trimmed by 5 bases and the J gene end by 6 bases; junction bases not matched to a gene: 7. The germline CDR1 and CDR2 sequences are DFQATT and SNEGSKA (reference sequence). The CDR3 length is 16 residues. The CDR3 is CSASGTSGRGVNEQFF. The CDR3 bases are TGCAGTGCTTCCGGGACTAGCGGGAGGGGGGTCAATGAGCAGTTCTTC.

Only a few counts were recorded for this clonotype. The gene calls are TRBV14 and TRBJ2-4; tentatively, D is TRBD1 or TRBD2 (5 bases each). The V end lost 4 bases, the J end lost 4 bases, and 17 bases lay between the germline ends. Germline CDR1 SGHDN, CDR2 FVKESK. The CDR3 totals 16 residues. CDR3 coding DNA: TGTGCCAGCAGCCGAGAGGGGCAGGGAAGGAAAAACATTCAGTACTTC. It yields the protein CASSREGQGRKNIQYF.

The chain couples TRBV5-6 to TRBJ2-3; 7 bases are a match to TRBD1. Trimming at V came to 2 bases and at J to 2 bases, leaving 8 bases not matched to a gene. CDR1 is SGHDT, CDR2 YYEEEE, per germline. CDR3 size: 16 residues. The CDR3 sequence is CASSLMGQRHTDTQYF. In DNA, the CDR3 is TGTGCCAGCAGCTTAATGGGACAGAGGCACACAGATACGCAGTATTTT.

This clonotype showed up just a few times. This chain uses TRBV4-2 with TRBJ2-1, with TRBD2 identical over 10 bases. Per the germline V gene, CDR1 is LGHNA and CDR2 is YNFKEQ. Losses at the gene ends were 1 base for V and 6 bases for J; bases not matched to a gene: 12. This CDR3 contains 18 residues. CDR3 region: CASSQGKITAGGPNEQFF. The DNA for the CDR3 is TGTGCCAGCAGCCAAGGGAAAATTACAGCGGGAGGGCCCAATGAGCAGTTCTTC.

The genes are TRBV7-2 and TRBJ1-5; D possibly corresponds to TRBD1 (5 bases). V was clipped by 6 bases and J by 0 bases, with 12 bases between them. There are 15 residues in the CDR3. Germline values: CDR1 SGHTA, CDR2 FQGNSA. The CDR3 DNA is TGTGCCAGCAGTTGGCAGGGCTATAGCAATCAGCCCCAGCATTTT. Translation gives CASSWQGYSNQPQHF.

This clonotype was counted at least ten times. V and J are TRBV24-1 and TRBJ2-4; no firm D call. There are 13 residues in the CDR3. Germline lookup yields CDR1 KGHDR and CDR2 SFDVKD. Trimming pared 5 bases from V and 0 bases from J, leaving 4 bases between. The CDR3 sequence: CATSGGAKNIQYF. The CDR3 nucleotides are TGTGCCACCAGTGGGGGAGCCAAAAACATTCAGTACTTC.

This clonotype showed up just a few times. The CDR3 here is CASSEYAYNEQFF. CDR3 bases: TGTGCCAGCAGTGAATATGCCTACAATGAGCAGTTCTTC. The chain uses TRBV25-1 and TRBJ2-1; D remains unclear. Germline CDR1 reads MGHDK; CDR2 reads SYGVNS. V lost 0 bases, J lost 2 bases, and 2 bases lay in between. CDR3 length: 13 amino acids. The variable domain in full, with the rest retrieved from reference TRBV25-1 and TRBJ2-1, is EADIYQTPRYLVIGTGKKITLECSQTMGHDKMYWYQQDPGMELHLIHYSYGVNSTEKGDLSSESTVSRIRTEHFPLTLESARPSHTSQYLCASSEYAYNEQFFGPGTRLTVL.

The table lists this clonotype with a few counts. This chain connects TRBV4-2 to TRBJ1-4; 8 bases fit TRBD1. The CDR3 runs to 16 residues. V dropped 5 bases and J dropped 1; count of bases not matched to a gene: 6. The germline V gene has CDR1 LGHNA and CDR2 YNFKEQ. DNA of the CDR3: TGTGCCAGCAGCTCGGGACAGGCCGGAACTAATGAAAAACTGTTTTTT. Amino acid sequence: CASSSGQAGTNEKLFF.

This clonotype has a handful of counts. The gene calls are TRBV20-1 and TRBJ2-1; the match to TRBD2 covers 8 bases. Germline V gene lookup returns CDR1 DFQATT and CDR2 SNEGSKA (reference sequence). Trimming took 0 bases from V and 2 from J; bases not matched to a gene: 6. CDR3 length equals 16 residues. Here the CDR3 DNA reads TGCAGTGCTAGAGATCCCCAGCGGGGGACCTACAATGAGCAGTTCTTC. As protein: CSARDPQRGTYNEQFF.

The CDR3 spells CASSHDIEETQYF. CDR3 sequence (DNA): TGTGCCAGCAGCCACGACATCGAAGAGACCCAGTACTTC. The chain employs TRBV3-1 and TRBJ2-5; D call uncertain. The CDR3 sequence is 13 residues long. The V and J ends lost 3 bases and 3 bases respectively, with 8 bases between them. Germline CDR1 is LGHDT and CDR2 is YNNKEL (reference sequence).

The table lists this clonotype with a few counts. This rearrangement joins TRBV24-1 to TRBJ2-7, with TRBD2 matching over 8 bases. J was trimmed by 10 bases and V by 4 bases; bases with no gene match: 8. The CDR3 covers 13 residues. Germline-derived CDR1 and CDR2 are KGHDR and SFDVKD. The CDR3 bases are TGTGCCACCAGTGACCCACTAGCGGTGGGCCAGTACTTC. This codes for CATSDPLAVGQYF.

This clonotype was counted a few times. The chain joins TRBV14 to TRBJ1-1, with 9 positions matching TRBD1. Germline V gene sequence: CDR1 SGHDN, CDR2 FVKESK. The CDR3 is 17 residues long. Losses at the gene ends were 2 bases for V and 1 base for J; bases not matched to a gene: 8. The CDR3 reads CASSQYPRQGENTEAFF. CDR3 nucleotide sequence: TGTGCCAGCAGCCAATACCCCCGACAGGGGGAGAACACTGAAGCTTTCTTT.

The table lists this clonotype with a few counts. This rearrangement joins TRBV3-1 to TRBJ2-7; the D gene is possibly TRBD2 (6 bases). V was clipped by 1 base and J by 3 bases, with 25 bases between them. The CDR3 has 19 amino acids. The germline V gene encodes CDR1 LGHDT and CDR2 YNNKEL (reference sequence). The CDR3 coding sequence is TGTGCCAGCAGCCAAGCTCCTCCGGGACTCCCTCAGATATTCTACGAGCAGTACTTC. Protein sequence: CASSQAPPGLPQIFYEQYF.

The V call is TRBV9, the J call TRBJ1-6; D is possibly TRBD1 (6 bases). In germline, CDR1 is SGDLS, CDR2 YYNGEE. Trimming took off 3 bases at V and 0 bases at J, with 22 bases between the two ends. This CDR3 contains 20 residues. This CDR3 reads CASSEVRPGHRSSYNSPLHF. The CDR3, as DNA: TGTGCCAGCAGCGAGGTTCGTCCGGGACACCGAAGCTCCTATAATTCACCCCTCCACTTT. Looking up the rest from reference TRBV9 and TRBJ1-6 gives the full variable domain: DSGVTQTPKHLITATGQRVTLRCSPRSGDLSVYWYQQSLDQGLQFLIQYYNGEERAKGNILERFSAQQFPDLHSELNLSSLELGDSALYFCASSEVRPGHRSSYNSPLHFGNGTRLTVT.

The rearrangement joins TRBV25-1 to TRBJ1-6, with D tentatively TRBD1 (5 bases). V was trimmed by 4 bases and J by 9 bases, leaving 13 bases between them. Germline V gives CDR1 MGHDK, CDR2 SYGVNS. The CDR3 has 14 residues. In DNA form, the CDR3 reads TGTGCCAGCAGTGCTCCGGGACGGTCTTCACCCCTCCACTTT. It codes for CASSAPGRSSPLHF. The full variable domain, in which reference TRBV25-1 and TRBJ1-6 provide the parts outside the CDR3, is EADIYQTPRYLVIGTGKKITLECSQTMGHDKMYWYQQDPGMELHLIHYSYGVNSTEKGDLSSESTVSRIRTEHFPLTLESARPSHTSQYLCASSAPGRSSPLHFGNGTRLTVT.

This clonotype turned up a few times. The chain has TRBV20-1 and TRBJ2-1, with D perhaps matching TRBD1 or TRBD2 (5 bases each). This CDR3 contains 17 residues. CDR1 and CDR2 (germline): DFQATT, SNEGSKA (reference sequence). V was cut by 3 bases and J by 0 bases, with 18 bases left in between. The CDR3 DNA follows: TGCAGTGCTAGCCCTCAGGGCGGGCTAAGCTCCTACAATGAGCAGTTCTTC. Its translation is CSASPQGGLSSYNEQFF.